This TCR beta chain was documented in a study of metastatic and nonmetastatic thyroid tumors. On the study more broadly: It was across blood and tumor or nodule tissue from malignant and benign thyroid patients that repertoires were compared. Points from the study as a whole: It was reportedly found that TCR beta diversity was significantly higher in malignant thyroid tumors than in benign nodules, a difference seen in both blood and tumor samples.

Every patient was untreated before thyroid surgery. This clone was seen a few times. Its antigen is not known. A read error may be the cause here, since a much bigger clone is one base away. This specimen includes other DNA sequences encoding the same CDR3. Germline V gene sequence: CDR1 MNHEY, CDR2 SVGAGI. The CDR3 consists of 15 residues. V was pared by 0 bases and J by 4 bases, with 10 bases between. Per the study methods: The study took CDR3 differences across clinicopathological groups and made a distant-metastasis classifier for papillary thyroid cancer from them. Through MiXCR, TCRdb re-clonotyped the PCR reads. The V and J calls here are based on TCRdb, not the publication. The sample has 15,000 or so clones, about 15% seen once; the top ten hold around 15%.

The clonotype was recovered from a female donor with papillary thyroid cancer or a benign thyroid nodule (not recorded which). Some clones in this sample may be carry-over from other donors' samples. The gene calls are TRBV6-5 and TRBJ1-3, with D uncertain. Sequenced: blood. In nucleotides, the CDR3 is TGTGCCAGCAGTTACTCTAGGGATTCCGGAAACACCATATATTTT. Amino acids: CASSYSRDSGNTIYF.